This T cell receptor (beta chain) was sequenced in a study of T-cell memory formation after mild COVID-19. On the study more broadly: Clustering of TCRs was largely donor specific.

TCRdb called the 5' RACE reads again in MiXCR, with one record for every CDR3 protein. Among about 110,000 distinct CDR3 sequences, 18% were seen once, and the ten largest hold 5% to 7%. This clonotype was seen only a few times. Its antigen is not known. The study's findings and limits: Those CD4+ clones that contracted were mainly in CM and EM (CD8+ ones in EMRA).

This clonotype was sampled from a man aged 18 to 29 who had mild COVID-19 (a few samples of this study predate the infection). Cell type and time point are not known. The material sequenced was PBMCs or a T cell subset sorted from them (not recorded which).

The CDR3 reads CASSQNGGAETQYF. Written as DNA, the CDR3 is TGTGCCAGCAGCCAAAACGGGGGAGCGGAGACCCAGTACTTC. This sequence joins TRBV6-2 or TRBV6-3 and TRBJ2-5; a possible D gene is TRBD2 (6 bases). Trimming left V 6 bases short and J 5 bases short, with 16 bases between. The germline gives CDR1 MNHEY, CDR2 SVGEGT. The CDR3 consists of 14 residues.